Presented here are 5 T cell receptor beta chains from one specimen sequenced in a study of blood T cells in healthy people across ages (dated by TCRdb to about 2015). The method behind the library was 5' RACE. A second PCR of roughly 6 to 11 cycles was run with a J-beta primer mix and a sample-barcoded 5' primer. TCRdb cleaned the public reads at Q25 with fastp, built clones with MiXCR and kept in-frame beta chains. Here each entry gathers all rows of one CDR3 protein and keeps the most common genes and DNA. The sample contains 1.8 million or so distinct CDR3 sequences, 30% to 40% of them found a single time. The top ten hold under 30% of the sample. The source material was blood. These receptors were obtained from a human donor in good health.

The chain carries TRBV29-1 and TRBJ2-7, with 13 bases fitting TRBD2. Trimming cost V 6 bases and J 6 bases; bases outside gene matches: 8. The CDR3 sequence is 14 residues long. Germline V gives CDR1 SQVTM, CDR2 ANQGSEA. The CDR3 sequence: CSVGTSGVASEQYF. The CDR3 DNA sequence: TGCAGCGTAGGGACTAGCGGGGTGGCCTCCGAGCAGTACTTC.

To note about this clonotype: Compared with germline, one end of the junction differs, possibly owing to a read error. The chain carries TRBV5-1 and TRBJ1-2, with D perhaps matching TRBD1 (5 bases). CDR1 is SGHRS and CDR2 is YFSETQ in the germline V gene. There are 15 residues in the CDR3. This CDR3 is CASSFQGAGQGGHTF. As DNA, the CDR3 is TGCGCCAGCAGCTTTCAGGGAGCCGGGCAGGGTGGCCACACCTTC.

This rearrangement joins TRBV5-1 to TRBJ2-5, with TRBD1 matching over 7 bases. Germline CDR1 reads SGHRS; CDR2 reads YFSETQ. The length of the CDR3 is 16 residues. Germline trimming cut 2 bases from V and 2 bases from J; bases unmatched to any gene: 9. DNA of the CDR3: TGCGCCAGCAGCTTATCCGGGACAGTTAAACAAGAGACCCAGTACTTC. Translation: CASSLSGTVKQETQYF.

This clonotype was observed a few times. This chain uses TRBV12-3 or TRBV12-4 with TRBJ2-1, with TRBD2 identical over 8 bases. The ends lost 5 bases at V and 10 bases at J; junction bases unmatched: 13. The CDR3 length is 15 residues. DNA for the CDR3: TGTGCCAGCAGTACCCTCGGGACTAGATCCACCGAGCAGTTCTTC. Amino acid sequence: CASSTLGTRSTEQFF.

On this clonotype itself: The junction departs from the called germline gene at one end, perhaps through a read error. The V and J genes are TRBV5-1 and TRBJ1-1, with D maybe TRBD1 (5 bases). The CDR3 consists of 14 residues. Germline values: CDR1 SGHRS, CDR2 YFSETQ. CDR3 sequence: CAGSLDISNTEAFF. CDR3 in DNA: TGCGCCGGCAGCTTGGACATTTCGAACACTGAAGCTTTCTTT.